This is a list of T cell receptor beta chains from one sample in a study of cytomegalovirus exposure and HLA in healthy donors. Here immunoSEQ multiplex PCR was the method, and the copy in TCRdb shows in-frame clones only, minus some. This repertoire includes 50,000 to 55,000 clones. Sequenced input: PBMCs. Every receptor here comes from a woman aged 60-70 years in good health and CMV-seropositive. CDR3s include the opening cysteine and the closing phenylalanine or tryptophan. D genes are given only for firm matches.

>TRBV5-1|TRBJ2-7|-
TGCGCCAGCAGCCCCGGTACGACACTTAGCGAGCAGTACTTC
CASSPGTTLSEQYF
>TRBV29-1|TRBJ1-1|TRBD1
TGCAGCGTTGAAGTCCAGGGGGCGAACACTGAAGCTTTCTTT
CSVEVQGANTEAFF
>TRBV14|TRBJ1-6|-
TGTGCCAGCAGAGCGGACAGAACACCCCTACACTTT
CASRADRTPLHF
>TRBV19|TRBJ2-2|-
TGTGCCAGTAGTATACAGGGACACGGGGAGCTGTTTTTT
CASSIQGHGELFF
>TRBV5-1|TRBJ1-3|TRBD1
TGCGCCAGCAGCTTGTCTTCAGGGGGTGGAAACACCATATATTTT
CASSLSSGGGNTIYF
>TRBV10-2|TRBJ2-1|-
TGCGCCAGCAGCCTGAACAGGAATCTTGAGCAGTTCTTC
CASSLNRNLEQFF
>TRBV5-1|TRBJ1-2|-
TGCGCCAGCAGCTTCCAGTCAGGCCAAGATAGTTCTGGCTACACCTTC
CASSFQSGQDSSGYTF
>TRBV5-1|TRBJ2-1|TRBD2
TGCGCCAGCAGCTTGGAAGGCGGGGGGGCCCGCAATGAGCAGTTCTTC
CASSLEGGGARNEQFF
>TRBV6-1|TRBJ1-1|-
TGTGCCAGCAGTGCCAGGGTGAACACTGAAGCTTTCTTT
CASSARVNTEAFF
>TRBV7-2|TRBJ2-1|TRBD1
TGTGCCAGCAGCTTAGCGGGACAGGGCTACAATGAGCAGTTCTTC
CASSLAGQGYNEQFF
>TRBV14|TRBJ1-4|-
TGTGCCAGCAGCCAGGTCATCGGGGATCGGTATGAAAAACTGTTTTTT
CASSQVIGDRYEKLFF
>TRBV18|TRBJ2-3|TRBD2
TGTGCCAGCTCACCTGAGACTAGCGGGGCCACAGATACGCAGTATTTT
CASSPETSGATDTQYF
>TRBV11-2|TRBJ2-7|TRBD1
TGTGCCAGCAGCTTCCGGGACAGGGAATCCGCTTACGAGCAGTACTTC
CASSFRDRESAYEQYF
>TRBV5-8|TRBJ1-2|TRBD1
TGTGCCAGCGGAAGGACAGGGGCGGGAGGCTACACCTTC
CASGRTGAGGYTF
>TRBV9|TRBJ1-5|TRBD1
TGTGCCAGCAGCATACAGGGGGCCCCGGGACAGCCCCAGCATTTT
CASSIQGAPGQPQHF
>TRBV9|TRBJ1-1|-
TGTGCCAGCAGCGTAGGGGCGGGATGGCAGGGAGCTTTCTTT
CASSVGAGWQGAFF
>TRBV11-2|TRBJ2-3|TRBD2
TGTGCCAGCAGCTTAATTCTGGCGGGGGGGCCCACAGATACGCAGTATTTT
CASSLILAGGPTDTQYF
>TRBV6-5|TRBJ1-1|-
TGTGCCAGCAGTTACGTCGGTGCGCGCACTGAAGCTTTCTTT
CASSYVGARTEAFF
>TRBV9|TRBJ1-4|-
TGTGCCAGCAGCCCAGGACAGACGGTTAATGAAAAACTGTTTTTT
CASSPGQTVNEKLFF
>TRBV2|TRBJ2-5|TRBD2
TGTGCCAGCAGTGTAAGCGGGGGCGCGGGGACCCAGTACTTC
CASSVSGGAGTQYF
>TRBV7-2|TRBJ1-5|-
TGTGCCAGCAGCTTAGAACAGCTTAGCAATCAGCCCCAGCATTTT
CASSLEQLSNQPQHF
>TRBV5-4|TRBJ2-6|-
TGTGCCAGCAGCACCCTGGGGAGGCTAAGCTCTGGGGCCAACGTCCTGACTTTC
CASSTLGRLSSGANVLTF
>TRBV18|TRBJ1-6|-
TGTGCCAGCTCTCAGGCAGGGGAATCACCCCTCCACTTT
CASSQAGESPLHF
>TRBV6-5|TRBJ1-6|-
TGTGCCAGCAGTTTCGATTTTATGGGGGGAAATTCACCCCTCCACTTT
CASSFDFMGGNSPLHF
>TRBV13|TRBJ1-4|-
TGTGCCAGCAGCTTAGGGCAGGTGAATGAAAAACTGTTTTTT
CASSLGQVNEKLFF
>TRBV10-1|TRBJ2-7|-
TGCGCCAGCAGTGCGGTTGGGGCAGGGCCTGCGCGGGAGCAGTACTTC
CASSAVGAGPAREQYF
>TRBV10-2|TRBJ2-7|TRBD1
TGCGCCAGCAGCTTCTCACAGGGGGCTTACCACGAGCAGTACTTC
CASSFSQGAYHEQYF
>TRBV5-1|TRBJ1-5|-
TGCGCCAGCAGCCGGGAGGGCAATCAGCCCCAGCATTTT
CASSREGNQPQHF